Following are 22 T cell receptor beta chains from one sample sequenced in a study of T cells in Graves' hyperthyroidism and ophthalmopathy. The investigators amplified TCR beta CDR3 regions from RNA transcripts. RT-PCR in the first round (using the HTBI primer set) targeted the TCR CDR3. TCRdb re-derived calls from the multiplex PCR reads in MiXCR, one entry per CDR3 protein. The repertoire has roughly 570,000 distinct CDR3 sequences, 15% to 18% of them found once; the top ten carry approximately 7%. Material: blood. The receptor set was obtained from a woman in her twenties or thirties with Graves' hyperthyroidism.

Of note for this clonotype: A much larger clone is a single base away; this may be a read error. The V and J genes are TRBV6-1 and TRBJ1-2; 7 nucleotides match TRBD1. J lost 8 bases, V lost 1 base, and 10 bases had no gene match. The CDR3 runs 15 residues. Germline CDR1 is MNHNS and CDR2 is SASEGT. CDR3 protein: CASSEVTGHSSGYTF. For the CDR3, the DNA is TGTGCCAGCAGTGAAGTGACAGGGCATTCATCCGGCTACACCTTC.

The CDR3 here is CASSVGQGDTGELFF. Written as DNA, the CDR3 is TGTGCCAGCAGCGTGGGACAGGGTGACACCGGGGAGCTGTTTTTT. The gene calls are TRBV9 and TRBJ2-2; 9 bases fit TRBD1. The CDR3 spans 15 residues. The V and J ends lost 2 bases and 3 bases, in that order; junction bases with no gene match: 2. The germline V gene has CDR1 SGDLS and CDR2 YYNGEE.

The sample holds many counts of this clonotype. The chain has TRBV6-5 and TRBJ2-3; 10 bases fit TRBD2. The CDR3 runs 19 residues. CDR1 and CDR2 (germline): MNHEY, SVGAGI. The trim removed 2 bases at V and 2 bases at J, leaving 13 bases unmatched. The CDR3 DNA is TGTGCCAGCAGTTACCTCCGGCTAGCGGGAGAGGGGTCCACAGATACGCAGTATTTT. Protein: CASSYLRLAGEGSTDTQYF.

Only one count was recorded for this clonotype. A much larger clone differs by one base, so this may be a read error. The chain uses TRBV24-1 and TRBJ1-1; D may be TRBD1 (5 bases). Per germline, CDR1 KGHDR and CDR2 SFDVKD. The CDR3 has 14 residues. Trimming stripped 8 bases from V and 4 bases from J, with 16 bases between. CDR3 DNA: TGTGCCACCAAGGTAGGGGTCGGGTGCACTGAAGCTTTCTTT. It codes for CATKVGVGCTEAFF.

This clonotype was seen many times. The chain couples TRBV20-1 to TRBJ2-1, with TRBD2 identical over 8 bases. Germline CDR1 DFQATT, CDR2 SNEGSKA (reference sequence). V shed 2 bases and J 10 bases; nucleotides not matched to a gene: 10. The CDR3 runs to 14 residues. CDR3 nucleotide sequence: TGCAGTGCTAGAACGGGGGGGTTTGTACGGGAGCAGTTCTTC. It yields the protein CSARTGGFVREQFF.

This clonotype was recorded many times. This rearrangement joins TRBV6-2 or TRBV6-3 to TRBJ1-5; 10 bases line up with TRBD1. The J segment lost 6 bases and the V segment lost 6 bases, leaving 5 bases of the junction unmatched. Germline lookup yields CDR1 MNHEY and CDR2 SVGEGT. The CDR3 is 14 amino acids. CDR3 bases: TGTGCCAGCAGCAGGGACAGGGGAGGTCAGCCCCAGCATTTT. Residues: CASSRDRGGQPQHF.

The sample holds a few counts of this clonotype. The rearrangement links TRBV14 to TRBJ2-3; D perhaps matches TRBD1 (6 bases). The CDR3 is 16 residues long. V gave up 1 base and J gave up 2 bases, with 13 bases separating them. Germline CDR1 reads SGHDN; CDR2 reads FVKESK. In DNA, the CDR3 is TGTGCCAGCAGCCAAGCCCGGGCAGGGGACACAGATACGCAGTATTTT. Amino acids: CASSQARAGDTDTQYF.

This clonotype has only a few counts. V and J are TRBV20-1 and TRBJ2-1; D perhaps matches TRBD2 (6 bases). Germline-derived CDR1 and CDR2 are DFQATT and SNEGSKA (reference sequence). Trimming cost V 3 bases and J 7 bases, with 25 bases left between them. The CDR3 totals 17 residues. DNA for the CDR3: TGCAGTGCTAGGGTCCGGGACTTCCGGGAGACTCGGAATGAGCAGTTCTTC. Translated: CSARVRDFRETRNEQFF.

Note on this clonotype: A single base separates this from a much larger clone, so it may be a read error. The J gene is TRBJ2-6, the V gene TRBV20-1, with D unclear. Trimming took off 0 bases at V and 5 bases at J, with 11 bases between the two ends. The CDR3 spans 15 residues. Germline V lookup: CDR1 DFQATT, CDR2 SNEGSKA (reference sequence). In nucleotides, the CDR3 is TGCAGTGCTAGAGATAATAGGGCTAGGGCCAACGTCCTGACTTTC. This encodes CSARDNRARANVLTF.

In this sample, this clonotype turned up many times. The chain joins TRBV27 to TRBJ2-5, with 7 positions matching TRBD2. V lost 4 bases to trimming and J lost 2 bases; unmatched junction nucleotides: 4. Germline V CDR1 and CDR2: MNHEY, SMNVEV (reference sequence). The CDR3 spans 14 residues. CDR3 loop: CASSSSAGQETQYF. The CDR3 nucleotides are TGTGCCAGCAGTTCCTCAGCGGGACAAGAGACCCAGTACTTC.

This clonotype has more than one count but fewer than ten. This chain joins TRBV12-3 or TRBV12-4 and TRBJ1-6; no definite D call. The CDR3 length is 15 residues. The V gene lost 6 bases and the J gene lost 5 bases, with 14 bases spanning the gap. The CDR3 sequence: CASSPEPRDNSPLHF. As DNA, the CDR3 is TGTGCCAGCAGCCCCGAGCCCAGAGATAATTCACCCCTCCACTTT.

This clonotype was seen only a few times. The chain uses TRBV20-1 and TRBJ1-1; D may be TRBD1 (5 bases). Between the trimmed V and J ends, which lost 2 bases and 11 bases, there was a span of 18 bases. The CDR3 sequence is 13 residues long. Germline V gene data show CDR1 as DFQATT and CDR2 as SNEGSKA (reference sequence). DNA of the CDR3: TGCAGTGCTAGACAGGGTACGGGGGTCGCGGCTTTCTTT. Translation: CSARQGTGVAAFF.

This clonotype was counted a few times. This sequence joins TRBV5-8 and TRBJ2-5, with D possibly called TRBD1 or TRBD2 (5 bases each). Germline V gives CDR1 SGHTS, CDR2 YDEGEE. Trimming removed 3 bases at V and 5 bases at J, with 14 bases between. The CDR3 runs to 14 residues. CDR3 sequence reads: CASSSHLWGETQYF. CDR3 nucleotide sequence: TGTGCCAGCAGCTCCCACCTATGGGGGGAGACCCAGTACTTC.

This clonotype has at least ten counts. This chain's CDR3 is CASSLDRGQSDTQYF. The CDR3 coding sequence is TGTGCCAGCAGCTTGGACAGGGGGCAGTCAGATACGCAGTATTTT. This chain links TRBV2 with TRBJ2-3, with TRBD1 matching over 11 bases. Losses at the gene ends were 6 bases for V and 4 bases for J; bases not matched to a gene: 6. This CDR3 has 15 amino acids. Looked up from germline, CDR1 is SNHLY and CDR2 is FYNNEI.

V usage is TRBV24-1 and J usage is TRBJ1-1; tentative D call: TRBD1 (6 bases). Deletions cut 4 bases from V and 2 bases from J, with 10 bases between. CDR3 length: 14 amino acids. Germline-derived CDR1 and CDR2 are KGHDR and SFDVKD. CDR3 amino acids: CATSEGAFNTEAFF. In DNA form, the CDR3 reads TGTGCCACCAGTGAGGGGGCATTTAACACTGAAGCTTTCTTT.

This clonotype appeared many times. The J gene is TRBJ2-3, the V gene TRBV20-1, with D possibly called TRBD1 or TRBD2 (7 bases each). The V and J ends lost 1 base and 9 bases respectively, with 17 bases between them. This CDR3 region has 14 residues. Germline CDR1 reads DFQATT; CDR2 reads SNEGSKA (reference sequence). Here the CDR3 reads CSARASGGAETQYF. Here the CDR3 DNA reads TGCAGTGCTAGAGCCTCAGGGGGGGCCGAGACGCAGTATTTT.

The chain is built from TRBV7-9 and TRBJ1-4; D gene unclear. There are 15 residues in the CDR3. The germline V gene encodes CDR1 SEHNR and CDR2 FQNEAQ (reference sequence). The V end lost 4 bases, the J end lost 7 bases, and 16 bases lay between the germline ends. This CDR3 reads CASSYSGSLGEKLFF. For the CDR3, the DNA is TGTGCCAGCAGCTATAGTGGTAGTTTGGGTGAAAAACTGTTTTTT.

At least ten counts were recorded for this clonotype. V usage is TRBV6-1 and J usage is TRBJ2-5; 11 bases map to TRBD1. The CDR3 spans 14 residues. J lost 6 bases, V lost 5 bases, and 5 bases had no gene match. CDR1 is MNHNS, CDR2 SASEGT, per germline. CDR3 amino acids: CASSSGQGVKTQYF. As DNA, the CDR3 is TGTGCCAGCAGTTCGGGACAGGGGGTAAAGACCCAGTACTTC.

This clonotype was counted many times. The chain has TRBV28 and TRBJ1-4, with a tentative D call TRBD1 (6 bases). Trimming took off 6 bases at V and 0 bases at J, with 14 bases between the two ends. CDR1 and CDR2 from the germline V gene are MDHEN and SYDVKM. The CDR3 has 16 amino acids. CDR3 amino acids: CASSSGQRATNEKLFF. The CDR3 DNA reads as TGTGCCAGCAGCTCCGGACAGCGTGCAACTAATGAAAAACTGTTTTTT. The variable domain in full, completed from reference TRBV28 and TRBJ1-4, reads DVKVTQSSRYLVKRTGEKVFLECVQDMDHENMFWYRQDPGLGLRLIYFSYDVKMKEKGDIPEGYSVSREKKERFSLILESASTNQTSMYLCASSSGQRATNEKLFFGSGTQLSVL.

The table lists this clonotype with a few counts. The chain employs TRBV7-9 and TRBJ1-1; D is possibly TRBD1 (6 bases). Germline V gene data show CDR1 as SEHNR and CDR2 as FQNEAQ (reference sequence). Trimming removed 5 bases from V and 0 bases from J, with 13 bases in between. This CDR3 contains 15 residues. DNA for the CDR3: TGTGCCAGCAGCCCCCGACAGGTCATGAACACTGAAGCTTTCTTT. Amino acid sequence: CASSPRQVMNTEAFF.

There are many counts of this clonotype. The CDR3 DNA follows: TGCGCCAGCAGCCGGGACACAGGGGCGATCTCCTACGAGCAGTACTTC. It encodes CASSRDTGAISYEQYF. V and J are TRBV5-1 and TRBJ2-7, with TRBD1 matching 7 bases. The J segment lost 0 bases and the V segment lost 4 bases, leaving 10 bases of the junction unmatched. Germline CDR1 and CDR2: SGHRS and YFSETQ. The CDR3 runs to 16 residues.

This clonotype was observed many times. The chain links TRBV7-9 to TRBJ2-1; 12 bases map to TRBD2. CDR1 is SEHNR and CDR2 is FQNEAQ in the germline V gene (reference sequence). V lost 0 bases to trimming and J lost 9 bases; unmatched junction nucleotides: 6. The CDR3 sequence is 16 residues long. CDR3 residues: CASSLAGLAGRPEQFF. In DNA, the CDR3 is TGTGCCAGCAGCTTAGCAGGACTAGCGGGACGGCCTGAGCAGTTCTTC.